The 6 T cell receptor beta chains given below trace back to one sample, sequenced in a study of CD8+CD57+ T cells in acquired aplastic anemia. The use of genomic DNA as template underpinned the TCR beta VDJ and CDR3 profiling. TCRdb reanalysed the reads using MiXCR and keeps one entry per CDR3 protein. The sample shows around 200,000 distinct CDR3 sequences, approximately 60% of them seen only once. Sequenced input: sorted CD4+, CD8+, or CD8+CD57+ T cells (not recorded which) from PBMCs. Receptors originate from a human donor in good health.

This chain uses TRBV4-1 with TRBJ2-7; 9 bases line up with TRBD2. The CDR3 extends over 15 amino acids. Germline assignment: CDR1 MGHRA and CDR2 YSYEKL. Trimming took 2 bases from V and 7 from J; bases not matched to a gene: 9. This CDR3 reads CASSQTGGGAWEQYF. The CDR3 DNA sequence: TGCGCCAGCAGCCAAACGGGCGGGGGGGCTTGGGAGCAGTACTTC.

The J gene is TRBJ1-5, the V gene TRBV19; 7 bases agree with TRBD1. This CDR3 has 15 amino acids. In germline, CDR1 is LNHDA, CDR2 SQIVND (reference sequence). Trimming removed 5 bases from V and 2 bases from J; junction bases left unmatched: 6. This chain's CDR3 is CASSWQGVGNQPQHF. The CDR3 DNA sequence: TGTGCCAGTAGTTGGCAGGGGGTAGGCAATCAGCCCCAGCATTTT.

The chain joins TRBV20-1 to TRBJ2-1; D tentatively reads TRBD1 or TRBD2 (5 bases each). The CDR3 has 15 amino acids. Trimming took 5 bases from V and 1 from J, leaving 15 bases between them. Per the germline V gene, CDR1 is DFQATT and CDR2 is SNEGSKA (reference sequence). The CDR3 loop is CSAGTGTRSYNEQFF. CDR3 DNA: TGCAGTGCTGGGACCGGGACGAGATCCTACAATGAGCAGTTCTTC.

On this clonotype itself: The junction departs from germline at one end; a sequencing error may be responsible. DNA of the CDR3: TGTACCATCAGTGAGCCGACTAGCGGGAGAACAGATACGCAGTATTTT. It codes for CTISEPTSGRTDTQYF. The chain joins TRBV10-3 to TRBJ2-3; 12 bases fit TRBD2. There are 16 residues in the CDR3. Per germline, CDR1 ENHRY and CDR2 SYGVKD.

This clonotype has ten or more counts. The rearrangement uses TRBV12-3 or TRBV12-4 and TRBJ1-1, with 9 bases identical to TRBD1. V was clipped by 4 bases and J by 1 base; unmatched bases: 1. This CDR3 is built from 14 residues. CDR3 coding DNA: TGTGCCAGCAGTTCGGACAGGGGGAACACTGAAGCTTTCTTT. This codes for CASSSDRGNTEAFF.

The chain carries TRBV11-2 and TRBJ2-3; D is undetermined. Per germline, CDR1 SGHAT and CDR2 FQNNGV. The V gene lost 1 base and the J gene lost 4 bases, with 15 bases spanning the gap. The CDR3 runs 16 residues. The CDR3, as DNA: TGTGCCAGCAGCTTAGTTGGGCTGGCGAACGCAGATACGCAGTATTTT. This gives the protein CASSLVGLANADTQYF.